This T cell receptor (beta chain) emerged from a study of T cells in Graves' hyperthyroidism and ophthalmopathy. It was RNA transcripts that yielded the amplified TCR beta CDR3 regions. The HTBI primer set drove a first-round RT-PCR of the TCR CDR3. MiXCR, run by TCRdb on the multiplex PCR reads, gives a single entry per CDR3 protein. The sample holds approximately 560,000 distinct CDR3 sequences; about 45% are singletons and the top ten take roughly 8.2%. Only a few counts were recorded for this clonotype. Germline assignment: CDR1 SGHTA and CDR2 FQGNSA. The ends were cut back, 0 bases at V and 1 base at J, with 7 bases in the middle. This CDR3 contains 15 residues.

The chain employs TRBV7-2 and TRBJ1-3; D not certain. The sequenced sample consisted of peripheral blood or thyroid tissue (not recorded which). The TCR comes from a woman between 18 and 29 years old with Graves' hyperthyroidism. The CDR3 nucleotides read TGTGCCAGCAGCTTAGCGGTGACTTCTGGAAACACCATATATTTT. Translating gives CASSLAVTSGNTIYF.